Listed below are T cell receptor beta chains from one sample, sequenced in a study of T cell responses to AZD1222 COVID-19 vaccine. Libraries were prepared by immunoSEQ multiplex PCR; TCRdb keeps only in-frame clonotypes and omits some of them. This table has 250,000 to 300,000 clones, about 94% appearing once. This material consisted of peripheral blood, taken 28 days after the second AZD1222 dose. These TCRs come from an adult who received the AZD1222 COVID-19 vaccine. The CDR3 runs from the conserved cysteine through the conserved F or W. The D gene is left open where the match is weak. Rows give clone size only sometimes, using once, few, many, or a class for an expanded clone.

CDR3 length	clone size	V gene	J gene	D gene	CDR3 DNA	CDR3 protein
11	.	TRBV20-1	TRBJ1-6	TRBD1	TGCAGTGCGGGACAGAACTCACCCCTCCACTTT	CSAGQNSPLHF
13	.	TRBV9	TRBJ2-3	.	TGTGCCAGCAGCGAGACTAGCACAGATACGCAGTATTTT	CASSETSTDTQYF
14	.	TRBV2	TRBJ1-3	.	TGTGCCAGCAGTGAAGGTTACTCTGGAAACACCATATATTTT	CASSEGYSGNTIYF
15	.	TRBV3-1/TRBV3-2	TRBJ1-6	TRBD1	TGTGCCAGCAGCCAATGGGACAGGCGAGATTCACCCCTCCACTTT	CASSQWDRRDSPLHF
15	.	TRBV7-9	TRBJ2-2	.	TGTGCCAGCAGCTTAGCCGGGAGTGATGTCGGGGAGCTGTTTTTT	CASSLAGSDVGELFF
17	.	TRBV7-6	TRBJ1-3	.	TGTGCCAGCAGCCGTTTTTCGGGGATAGGCTCTGGAAACACCATATATTTT	CASSRFSGIGSGNTIYF
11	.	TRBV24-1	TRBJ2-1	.	TGTGCCACCGGAAACTACAATGAGCAGTTCTTC	CATGNYNEQFF
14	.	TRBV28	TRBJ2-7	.	TGTGCCAGCAGAGGGTTGGGAAGCCAATACGAGCAGTACTTC	CASRGLGSQYEQYF
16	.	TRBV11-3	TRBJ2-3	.	TGTGCCAGCAGCTTAGGGCAGAGGTTAAGTACAGATACGCAGTATTTT	CASSLGQRLSTDTQYF
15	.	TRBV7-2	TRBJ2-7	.	TGTGCCAGCAGCTTAGCCCCGACTTCCTCATACGAGCAGTACTTC	CASSLAPTSSYEQYF
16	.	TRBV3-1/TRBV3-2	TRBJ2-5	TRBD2	TGTGCCAGCAGCCCCGGGGTAGCGGGAGGTGGAGAGACCCAGTACTTC	CASSPGVAGGGETQYF
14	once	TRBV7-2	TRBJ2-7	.	TGTGCCAGCGCCGGACGCTGGGGCTCCTACGAGCAGTACTTC	CASAGRWGSYEQYF
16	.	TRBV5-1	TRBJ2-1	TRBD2	TGCGCCAGCAAGGGACTAGCGGGGGGGTCCTACAATGAGCAGTTCTTC	CASKGLAGGSYNEQFF
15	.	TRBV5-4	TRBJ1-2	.	TGTGCCAGCAGCTCCCGCCTTGGGTTAAGCTATGGCTACACCTTC	CASSSRLGLSYGYTF
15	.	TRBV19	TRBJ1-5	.	TGTGCCAGTAGTATAGGCCTGCGCCCGTATCAGCCCCAGCATTTT	CASSIGLRPYQPQHF
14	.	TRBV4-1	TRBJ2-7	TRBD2	TGCGCCAGCAGAGGACTAGCGGGGGGCCGCGAGCAGTACTTC	CASRGLAGGREQYF
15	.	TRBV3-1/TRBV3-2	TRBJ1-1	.	TGTGCCAGCAGCCAAGAGGAGGGGCGGTACACTGAAGCTTTCTTT	CASSQEEGRYTEAFF
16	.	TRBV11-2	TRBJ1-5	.	TGTGCCAGCAGCTTAGTAGGGCTGAATAGCAATCAGCCCCAGCATTTT	CASSLVGLNSNQPQHF
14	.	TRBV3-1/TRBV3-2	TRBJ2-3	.	TGTGCCAGCAGCCAAGTACCCCCCACAGATACGCAGTATTTT	CASSQVPPTDTQYF
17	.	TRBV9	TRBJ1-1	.	TGTGCCAGCAGCGTAGCTGCGGGGGTAGTATCAGGCACTGAAGCTTTCTTT	CASSVAAGVVSGTEAFF
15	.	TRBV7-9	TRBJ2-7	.	TGTGCCAGCAGGCCGTCCGGGACAAGCTCCTACGAGCAGTACTTC	CASRPSGTSSYEQYF
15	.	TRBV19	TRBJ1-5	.	TGTGCCAGTAAACCAGGGCTCTATAGCAATCAGCCCCAGCATTTT	CASKPGLYSNQPQHF
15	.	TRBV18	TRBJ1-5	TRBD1	TGTGCCAGCTCACACGGACAGGTGAGGAATCAGCCCCAGCATTTT	CASSHGQVRNQPQHF
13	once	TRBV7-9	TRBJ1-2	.	TGTGCCAGCAGCTTACTATTCAGGAATGGCTACACCTTC	CASSLLFRNGYTF
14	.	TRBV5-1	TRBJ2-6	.	TGCGCCAGCAGCTTAGATACTGGGGCCAACGTCCTGACTTTC	CASSLDTGANVLTF
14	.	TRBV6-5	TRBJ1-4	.	TGTGCCAGCAGGGGAAGAGGAACTAATGAAAAACTGTTTTTT	CASRGRGTNEKLFF
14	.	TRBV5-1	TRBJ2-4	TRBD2	TGCGCCAGCACCCTGGGAGGGAGCGAAAACATTCAGTACTTC	CASTLGGSENIQYF
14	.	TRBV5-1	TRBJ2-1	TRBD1	TGCGCCAGCAGCTTAGGGACAGGGTATAATGAGCAGTTCTTC	CASSLGTGYNEQFF
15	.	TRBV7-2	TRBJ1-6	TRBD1	TGTGCCAGCAGCCCAGGGACAGGGGTGGGTTCACCCCTCCACTTT	CASSPGTGVGSPLHF
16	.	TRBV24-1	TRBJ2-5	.	TGTGCCACCAGAGCACTTACAGGGAGGTACGGCGAGACCCAGTACTTC	CATRALTGRYGETQYF
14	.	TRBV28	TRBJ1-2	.	TGTGCCAGCTCGACCCAGGGCTTTTACTATGGCTACACCTTC	CASSTQGFYYGYTF
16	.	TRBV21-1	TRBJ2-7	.	TGTGCCAGCAGCAAAGAGAGCGGGACACCCGTCTACGAGCAGTACTTC	CASSKESGTPVYEQYF
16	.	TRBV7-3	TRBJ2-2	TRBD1	TGTGCCAGCAGATCTCCGGGACAGGGGATTCACGGGGAGCTGTTTTTT	CASRSPGQGIHGELFF
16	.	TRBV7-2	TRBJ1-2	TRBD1	TGTGCCAGCAGCCCCCCTGGGGGGACAGGGGGCTATGGCTACACCTTC	CASSPPGGTGGYGYTF
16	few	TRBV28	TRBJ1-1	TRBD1	TGTGCCAGCAGTAGGCAATCCGGGACAGGGGGCACTGAAGCTTTCTTT	CASSRQSGTGGTEAFF
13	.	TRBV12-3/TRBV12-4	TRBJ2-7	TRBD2	TGTGCCAGCAGTTTTACGGGGGGTCACGAGCAGTACTTC	CASSFTGGHEQYF
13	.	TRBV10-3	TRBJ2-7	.	TGTGCCGGCGGGACAGCGAGCTCCTACGAGCAGTACTTC	CAGGTASSYEQYF
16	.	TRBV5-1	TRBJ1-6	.	TGCGCCAGCAGCTTTAAGGAAAGCTCCTATAATTCACCCCTCCACTTT	CASSFKESSYNSPLHF
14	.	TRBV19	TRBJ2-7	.	TGTGCCAGTAGACCTGGTAGCGGAGTAGGCGAGCAGTACTTC	CASRPGSGVGEQYF
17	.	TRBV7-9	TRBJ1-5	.	TGTGCCAGCAGCTTAGTGGGATCGGGACGTAGCAATCAGCCCCAGCATTTT	CASSLVGSGRSNQPQHF
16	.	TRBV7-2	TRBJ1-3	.	TGTGCCAGCAGCTTAGTGGTCAGCAGCTCTGGAAACACCATATATTTT	CASSLVVSSSGNTIYF
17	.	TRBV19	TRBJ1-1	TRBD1	TGTGCCAGTAGTATCGGGACAGGGTGGGACCAAACCACTGAAGCTTTCTTT	CASSIGTGWDQTTEAFF
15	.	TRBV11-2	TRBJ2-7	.	TGTGCCAGCAGCGTAACCTCAGGGTCTCCAGGCGAGCAGTACTTC	CASSVTSGSPGEQYF
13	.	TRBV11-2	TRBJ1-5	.	TGTGCCAGCAGTTCACAGGGAGACCAGCCCCAGCATTTT	CASSSQGDQPQHF
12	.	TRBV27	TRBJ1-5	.	TGTGCCAGCAGTTTTTTGTATCAGCCCCAGCATTTT	CASSFLYQPQHF